The clone carrying this T cell receptor beta chain was counted at least ten times. Antigen: not known. V lost 5 bases, J lost 5 bases, and 14 bases stayed unmatched. CDR1 and CDR2 (germline): SGHTA, FQGNSA. This CDR3 contains 16 residues. Each CDR3 protein is one row after TCRdb ran MiXCR on the reads. The sample records roughly 640,000 distinct CDR3 sequences, roughly 26% being singletons. The sample comes from a study of T cell repertoires in cytomegalovirus infection. Study-level information: Indicated by public TCR beta signatures were CMV infection and matching HLA type. Study-wide results and caveats: Dominating the ex vivo response were HLA-C-restricted CMV-specific TCR beta clonotypes. Identification of carriers of CMV plus the relevant HLA was performed using cumulative public TCR beta family frequency.

The sample was CD8+ T cells from PBMCs. The chain employs TRBV7-2 and TRBJ1-1, with 7 bases fitting TRBD1. The receptor was derived from a human donor in good health (CMV status not recorded). Some clones in this sample may be carry-over from other donors' samples. The CDR3 sequence is CASSPLATGTGTEAFF. CDR3 bases: TGTGCCAGCAGCCCCCTCGCGACAGGGACGGGAACTGAAGCTTTCTTT.